This T cell receptor (beta chain) comes out of a study of metastatic and nonmetastatic thyroid tumors. After removal of 5 bases from V and 5 bases from J, the junction contained 9 bases not matched to a gene. The CDR3 has 14 amino acids. Germline CDR1 is SGHTA and CDR2 is FQGNSA. With MiXCR, TCRdb reprocessed the PCR reads. The table shows approximately 29,000 clones, with about 30% occurring only once. All patients reached thyroid surgery having received no treatment beforehand. This chain connects TRBV7-2 to TRBJ2-7; 7 bases map to TRBD2. Sequenced material: blood. The clonotype was recovered from a female donor with papillary thyroid cancer or a benign thyroid nodule (not recorded which). Some clones in this sample may be carry-over from other donors' samples. The CDR3 region is CASSQTGGSHEQYF. The CDR3 DNA follows: TGTGCCAGCAGCCAAACTGGCGGGAGCCACGAGCAGTACTTC.